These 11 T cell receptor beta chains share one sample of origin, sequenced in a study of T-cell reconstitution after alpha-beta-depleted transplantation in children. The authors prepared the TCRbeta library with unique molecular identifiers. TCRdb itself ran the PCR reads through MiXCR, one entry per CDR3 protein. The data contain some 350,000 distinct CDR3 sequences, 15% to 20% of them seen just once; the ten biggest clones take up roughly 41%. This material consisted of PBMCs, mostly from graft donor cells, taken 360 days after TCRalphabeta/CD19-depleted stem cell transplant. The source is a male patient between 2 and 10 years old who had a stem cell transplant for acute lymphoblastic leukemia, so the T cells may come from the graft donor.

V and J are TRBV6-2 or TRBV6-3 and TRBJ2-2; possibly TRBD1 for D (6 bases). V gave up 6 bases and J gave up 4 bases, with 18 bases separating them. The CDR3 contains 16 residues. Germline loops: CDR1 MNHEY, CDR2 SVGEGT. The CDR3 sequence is CASRPLDRPATGELFF. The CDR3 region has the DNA TGTGCCAGCAGACCTTTAGACAGGCCCGCCACCGGGGAGCTGTTTTTT.

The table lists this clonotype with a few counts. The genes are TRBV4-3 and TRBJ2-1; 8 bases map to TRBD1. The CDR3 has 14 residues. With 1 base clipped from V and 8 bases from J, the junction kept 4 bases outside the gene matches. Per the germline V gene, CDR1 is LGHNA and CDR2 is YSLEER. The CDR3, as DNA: TGCGCCAGCAGCCAAGGGGCAGGGGGCCATGAGCAGTTCTTC. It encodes CASSQGAGGHEQFF.

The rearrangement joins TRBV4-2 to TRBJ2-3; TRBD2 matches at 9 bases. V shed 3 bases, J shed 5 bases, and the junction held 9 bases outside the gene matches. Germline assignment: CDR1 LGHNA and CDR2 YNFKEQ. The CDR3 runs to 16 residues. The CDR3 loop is CASSQVVAGVVDTQYF. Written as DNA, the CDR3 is TGTGCCAGCAGCCAGGTTGTAGCGGGAGTGGTAGATACGCAGTATTTT.

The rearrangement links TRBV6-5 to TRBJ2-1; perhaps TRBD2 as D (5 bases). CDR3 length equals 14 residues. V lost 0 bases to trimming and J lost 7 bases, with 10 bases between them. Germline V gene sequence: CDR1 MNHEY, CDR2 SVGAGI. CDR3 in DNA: TGTGCCAGCAGTTACTCGAGCGTAGCGAATGAGCAGTTCTTC. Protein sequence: CASSYSSVANEQFF.

CDR3 bases: TGCGCCAGCAGCTTGGGGCGGACGGGGGATACGCAGTATTTT. This sequence encodes CASSLGRTGDTQYF. The rearrangement joins TRBV5-1 to TRBJ2-3; a weak D match, TRBD2 (5 bases). The CDR3 runs 14 residues. The germline V gene encodes CDR1 SGHRS and CDR2 YFSETQ. Trimming took off 0 bases at V and 6 bases at J, with 11 bases between the two ends. Drawing the rest from reference TRBV5-1 and TRBJ2-3, the complete variable domain is KAGVTQTPRYLIKTRGQQVTLSCSPISGHRSVSWYQQTPGQGLQFLFEYFSETQRNKGNFPGRFSGRQFSNSRSEMNVSTLELGDSALYLCASSLGRTGDTQYFGPGTRLTVL.

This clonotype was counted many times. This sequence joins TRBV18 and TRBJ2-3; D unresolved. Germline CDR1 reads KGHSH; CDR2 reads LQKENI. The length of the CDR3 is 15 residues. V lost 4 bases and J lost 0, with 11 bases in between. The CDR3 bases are TGTGCCAGCTCACTCCGTCAGGCTAGCACAGATACGCAGTATTTT. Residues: CASSLRQASTDTQYF. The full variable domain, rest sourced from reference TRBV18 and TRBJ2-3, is NAGVMQNPRHLVRRRGQEARLRCSPMKGHSHVYWYRQLPEEGLKFMVYLQKENIIDESGMPKERFSAEFPKEGPSILRIQQVVRGDSAAYFCASSLRQASTDTQYFGPGTRLTVL.

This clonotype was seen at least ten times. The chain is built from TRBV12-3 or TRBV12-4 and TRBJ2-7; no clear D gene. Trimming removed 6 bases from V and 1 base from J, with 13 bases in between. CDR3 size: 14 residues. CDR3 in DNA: TGTGCCAGCAGGCCCTTCCGGCAGTCCTACGAGCAGTACTTC. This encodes CASRPFRQSYEQYF.

This CDR3 is CSVVTGYSEETQYF. CDR3 bases: TGCAGCGTAGTTACAGGGTACAGTGAGGAGACCCAGTACTTC. The chain recombines TRBV29-1 with TRBJ2-5; D possibly corresponds to TRBD1 (6 bases). CDR1 SQVTM and CDR2 ANQGSEA come from the germline V gene. The V end lost 6 bases, the J end lost 5 bases, and 19 bases lay between the germline ends. The CDR3 length is 14 residues.

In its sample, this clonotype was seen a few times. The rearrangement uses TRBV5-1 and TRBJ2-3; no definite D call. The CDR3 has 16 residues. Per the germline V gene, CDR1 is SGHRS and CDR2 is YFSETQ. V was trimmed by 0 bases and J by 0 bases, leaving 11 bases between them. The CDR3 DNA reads TGCGCCAGCAGCTTGGTAGGGCTTTCGAGCACAGATACGCAGTATTTT. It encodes CASSLVGLSSTDTQYF.

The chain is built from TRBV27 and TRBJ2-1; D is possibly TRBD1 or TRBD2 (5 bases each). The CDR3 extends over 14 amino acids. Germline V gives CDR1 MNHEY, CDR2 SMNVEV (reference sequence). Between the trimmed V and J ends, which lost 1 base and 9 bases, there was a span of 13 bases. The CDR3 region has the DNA TGTGCCAGCAGTTTATGGACTGCTGGGGGTGAGCAGTTCTTC. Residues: CASSLWTAGGEQFF.

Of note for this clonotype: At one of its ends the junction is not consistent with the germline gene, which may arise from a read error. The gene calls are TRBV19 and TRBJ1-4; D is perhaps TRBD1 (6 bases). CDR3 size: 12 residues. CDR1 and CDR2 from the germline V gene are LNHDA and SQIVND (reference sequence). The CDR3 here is CASTIGGGKLFF. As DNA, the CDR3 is TGTGCCAGTACTATAGGGGGAGGAAAACTGTTTTTT.